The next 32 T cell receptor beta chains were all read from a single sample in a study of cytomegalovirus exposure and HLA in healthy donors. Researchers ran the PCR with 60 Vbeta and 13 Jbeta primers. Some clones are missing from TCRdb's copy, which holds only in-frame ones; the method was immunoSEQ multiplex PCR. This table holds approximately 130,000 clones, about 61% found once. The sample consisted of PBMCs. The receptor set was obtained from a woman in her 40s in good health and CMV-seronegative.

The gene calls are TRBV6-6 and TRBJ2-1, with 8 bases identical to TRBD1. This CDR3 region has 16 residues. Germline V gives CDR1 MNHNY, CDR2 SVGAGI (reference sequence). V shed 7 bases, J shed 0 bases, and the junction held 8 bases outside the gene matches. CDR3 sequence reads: CASIRRQGSSYNEQFF. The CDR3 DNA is TGTGCCAGCATCCGCCGACAGGGGAGCTCCTACAATGAGCAGTTCTTC.

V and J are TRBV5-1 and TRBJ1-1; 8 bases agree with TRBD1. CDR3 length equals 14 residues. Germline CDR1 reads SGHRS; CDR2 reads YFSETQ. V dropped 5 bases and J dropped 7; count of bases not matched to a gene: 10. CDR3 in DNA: TGCGCCAGCAGACGACAACAGGGGGGCTTTGAAGCTTTCTTT. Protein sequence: CASRRQQGGFEAFF.

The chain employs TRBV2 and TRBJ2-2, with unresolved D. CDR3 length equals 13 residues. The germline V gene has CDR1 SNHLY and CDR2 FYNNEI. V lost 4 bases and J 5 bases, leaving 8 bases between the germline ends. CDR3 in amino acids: CASSALVTGELFF. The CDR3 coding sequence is TGTGCCAGCAGTGCACTCGTAACCGGGGAGCTGTTTTTT.

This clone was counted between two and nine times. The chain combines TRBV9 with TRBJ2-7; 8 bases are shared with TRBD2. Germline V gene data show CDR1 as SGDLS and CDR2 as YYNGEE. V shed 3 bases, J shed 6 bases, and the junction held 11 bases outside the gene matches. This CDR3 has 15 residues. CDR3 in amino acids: CASSAPTLGLGEQYF. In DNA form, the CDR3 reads TGTGCCAGCAGCGCACCAACCCTGGGACTAGGCGAGCAGTACTTC.

The chain's CDR3 is CASSFLSGSYEQYF. The CDR3 DNA reads TGCGCCAGCAGTTTTCTCTCTGGGAGCTACGAGCAGTACTTC. The chain is built from TRBV5-1 and TRBJ2-7; D possibly corresponds to TRBD2 (5 bases). CDR3 length equals 14 residues. Trimming removed 5 bases at V and 3 bases at J, with 15 bases between. Per the germline V gene, CDR1 is SGHRS and CDR2 is YFSETQ.

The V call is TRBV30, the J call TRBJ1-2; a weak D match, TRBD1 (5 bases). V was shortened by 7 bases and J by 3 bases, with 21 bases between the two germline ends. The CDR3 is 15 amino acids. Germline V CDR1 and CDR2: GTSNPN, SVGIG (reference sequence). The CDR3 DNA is TGTGCCTCCGGGGACTCTACCCTAGGGGACTATGGCTACACCTTC. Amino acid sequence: CASGDSTLGDYGYTF.

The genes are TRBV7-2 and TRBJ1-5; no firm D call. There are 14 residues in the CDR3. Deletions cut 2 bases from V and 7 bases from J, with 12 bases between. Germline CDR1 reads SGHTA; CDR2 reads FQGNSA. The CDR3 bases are TGTGCCAGCAGCTTACTCGGTGGTACCCAGCCCCAGCATTTT. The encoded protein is CASSLLGGTQPQHF.

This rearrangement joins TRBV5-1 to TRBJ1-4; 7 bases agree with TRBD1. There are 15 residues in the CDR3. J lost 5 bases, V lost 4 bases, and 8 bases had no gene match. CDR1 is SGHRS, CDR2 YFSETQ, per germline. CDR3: CASSQQGLGNEKLFF. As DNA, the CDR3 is TGCGCCAGCAGCCAACAGGGGCTGGGGAATGAAAAACTGTTTTTT. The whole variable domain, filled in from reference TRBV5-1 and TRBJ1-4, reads KAGVTQTPRYLIKTRGQQVTLSCSPISGHRSVSWYQQTPGQGLQFLFEYFSETQRNKGNFPGRFSGRQFSNSRSEMNVSTLELGDSALYLCASSQQGLGNEKLFFGSGTQLSVL.

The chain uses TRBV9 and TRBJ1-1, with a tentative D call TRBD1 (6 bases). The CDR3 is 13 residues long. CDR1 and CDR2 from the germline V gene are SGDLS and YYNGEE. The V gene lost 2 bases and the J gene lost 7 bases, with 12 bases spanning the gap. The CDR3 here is CASSVGGANEAFF. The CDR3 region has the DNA TGTGCCAGCAGCGTGGGGGGGGCGAATGAAGCTTTCTTT.

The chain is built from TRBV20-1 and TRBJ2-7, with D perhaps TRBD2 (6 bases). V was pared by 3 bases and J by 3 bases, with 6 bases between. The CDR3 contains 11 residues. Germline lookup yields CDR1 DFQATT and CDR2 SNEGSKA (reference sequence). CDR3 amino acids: CSASGGYEQYF. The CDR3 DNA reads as TGCAGTGCTAGCGGGGGCTACGAGCAGTACTTC.

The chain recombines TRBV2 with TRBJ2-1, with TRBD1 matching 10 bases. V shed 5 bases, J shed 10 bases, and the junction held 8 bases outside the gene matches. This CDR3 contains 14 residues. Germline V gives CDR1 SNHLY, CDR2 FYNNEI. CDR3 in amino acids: CASSTGTGVGEQFF. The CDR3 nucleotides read TGTGCCAGCAGTACCGGGACAGGGGTGGGGGAGCAGTTCTTC. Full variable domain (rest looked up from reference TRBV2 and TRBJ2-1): EPEVTQTPSHQVTQMGQEVILRCVPISNHLYFYWYRQILGQKVEFLVSFYNNEISEKSEIFDDQFSVERPDGSNFTLKIRSTKLEDSAMYFCASSTGTGVGEQFFGPGTRLTVL.

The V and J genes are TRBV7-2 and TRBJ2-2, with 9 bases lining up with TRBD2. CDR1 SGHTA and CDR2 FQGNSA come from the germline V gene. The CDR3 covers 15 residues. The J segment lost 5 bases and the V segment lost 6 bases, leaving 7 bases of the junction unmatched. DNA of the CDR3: TGTGCCAGCAGACCTAGCGGGGCGCCTACCGGGGAGCTGTTTTTT. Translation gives CASRPSGAPTGELFF. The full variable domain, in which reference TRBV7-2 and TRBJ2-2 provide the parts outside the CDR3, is GAGVSQSPSNKVTEKGKDVELRCDPISGHTALYWYRQSLGQGLEFLIYFQGNSAPDKSGLPSDRFSAERTGGSVSTLTIQRTQQEDSAVYLCASRPSGAPTGELFFGEGSRLTVL.

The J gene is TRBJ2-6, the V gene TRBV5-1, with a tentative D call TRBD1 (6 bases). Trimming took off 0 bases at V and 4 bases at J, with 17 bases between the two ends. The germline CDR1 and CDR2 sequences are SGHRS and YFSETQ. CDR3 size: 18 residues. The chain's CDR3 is CASSLVGLGAQGANVLTF. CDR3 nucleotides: TGCGCCAGCAGCTTGGTCGGACTGGGGGCGCAAGGGGCCAACGTCCTGACTTTC.

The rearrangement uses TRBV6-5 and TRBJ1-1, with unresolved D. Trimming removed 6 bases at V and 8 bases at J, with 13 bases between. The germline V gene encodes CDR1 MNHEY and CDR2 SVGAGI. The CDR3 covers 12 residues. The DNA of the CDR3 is TGTGCCAGCAGGGAGGTGGGGAGGGAAGCTTTCTTT. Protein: CASREVGREAFF.

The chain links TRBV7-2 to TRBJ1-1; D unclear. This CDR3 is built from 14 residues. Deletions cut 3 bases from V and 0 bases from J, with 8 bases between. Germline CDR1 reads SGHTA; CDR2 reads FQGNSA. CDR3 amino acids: CASSLGVMNTEAFF. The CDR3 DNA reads TGTGCCAGCAGCTTGGGCGTAATGAACACTGAAGCTTTCTTT.

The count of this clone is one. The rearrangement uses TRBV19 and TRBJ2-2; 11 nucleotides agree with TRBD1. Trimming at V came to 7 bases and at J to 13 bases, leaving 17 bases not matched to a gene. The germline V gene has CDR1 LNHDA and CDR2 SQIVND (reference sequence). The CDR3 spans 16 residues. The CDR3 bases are TGTGCCAGTAAGGACCTTGCCCGGGACAGGGGGAGAGCGCTGTTTTTT. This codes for CASKDLARDRGRALFF.

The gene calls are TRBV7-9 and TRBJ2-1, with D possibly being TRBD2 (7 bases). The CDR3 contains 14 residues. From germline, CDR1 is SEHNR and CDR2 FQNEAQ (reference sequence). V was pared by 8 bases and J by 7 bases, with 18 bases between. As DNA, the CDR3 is TGTGCCAGCGAAGGAGGGGGGGCTAGGAATGAGCAGTTCTTC. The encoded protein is CASEGGGARNEQFF.

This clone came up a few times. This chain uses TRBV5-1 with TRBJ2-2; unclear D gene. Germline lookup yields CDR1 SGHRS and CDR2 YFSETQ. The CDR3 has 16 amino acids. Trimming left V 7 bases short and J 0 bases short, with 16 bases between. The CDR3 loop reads CASGVGNTANTGELFF. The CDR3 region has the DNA TGCGCCAGCGGAGTAGGCAACACCGCGAACACCGGGGAGCTGTTTTTT.

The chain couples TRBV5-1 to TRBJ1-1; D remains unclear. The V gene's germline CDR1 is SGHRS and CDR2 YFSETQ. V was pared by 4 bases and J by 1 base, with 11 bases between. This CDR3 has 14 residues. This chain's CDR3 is CASSPWGENTEAFF. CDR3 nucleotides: TGCGCCAGCAGCCCCTGGGGAGAGAACACTGAAGCTTTCTTT.

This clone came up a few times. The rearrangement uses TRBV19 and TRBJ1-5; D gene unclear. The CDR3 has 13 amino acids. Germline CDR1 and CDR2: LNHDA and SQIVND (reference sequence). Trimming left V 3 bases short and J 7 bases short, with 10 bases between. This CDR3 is CASSMGGQQPQHF. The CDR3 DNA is TGTGCCAGTAGTATGGGCGGGCAGCAGCCCCAGCATTTT.

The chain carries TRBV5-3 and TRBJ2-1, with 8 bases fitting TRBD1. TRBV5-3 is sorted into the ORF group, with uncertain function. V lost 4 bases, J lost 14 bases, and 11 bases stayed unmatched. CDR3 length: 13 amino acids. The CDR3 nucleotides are TGTGCCAGAAGCGGCCAGGGGGCCGTACAGGAGTTCTTC. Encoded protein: CARSGQGAVQEFF.

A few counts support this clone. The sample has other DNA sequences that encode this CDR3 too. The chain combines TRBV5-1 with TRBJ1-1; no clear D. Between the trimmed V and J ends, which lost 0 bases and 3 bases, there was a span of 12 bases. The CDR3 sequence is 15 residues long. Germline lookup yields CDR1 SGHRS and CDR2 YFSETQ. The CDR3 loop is CASSLATDRYTEAFF. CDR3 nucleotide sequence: TGCGCCAGCAGCTTGGCTACAGACCGATACACTGAAGCTTTCTTT.

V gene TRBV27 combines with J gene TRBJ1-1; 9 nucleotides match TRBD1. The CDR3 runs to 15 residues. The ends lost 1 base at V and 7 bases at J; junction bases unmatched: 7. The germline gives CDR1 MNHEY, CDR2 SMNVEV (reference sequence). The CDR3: CASSLFGDRALEAFF. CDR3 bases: TGTGCCAGCAGTTTATTCGGGGACAGGGCACTTGAAGCTTTCTTT.

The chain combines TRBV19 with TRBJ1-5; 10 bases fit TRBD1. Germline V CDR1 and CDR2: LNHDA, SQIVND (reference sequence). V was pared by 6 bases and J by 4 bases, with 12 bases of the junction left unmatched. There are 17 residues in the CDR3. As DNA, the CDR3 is TGTGCCAGTAGGCACGCCGGGACAGGGGTTCCAAATCAGCCCCAGCATTTT. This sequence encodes CASRHAGTGVPNQPQHF.

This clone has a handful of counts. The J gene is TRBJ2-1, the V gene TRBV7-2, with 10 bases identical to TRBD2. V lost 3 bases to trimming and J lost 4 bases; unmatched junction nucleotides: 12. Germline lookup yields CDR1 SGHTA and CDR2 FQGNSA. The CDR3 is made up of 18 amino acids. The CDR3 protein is CASSLAWLSSGGYNEQFF. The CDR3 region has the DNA TGTGCCAGCAGCTTGGCGTGGTTAAGTAGCGGGGGGTACAATGAGCAGTTCTTC.

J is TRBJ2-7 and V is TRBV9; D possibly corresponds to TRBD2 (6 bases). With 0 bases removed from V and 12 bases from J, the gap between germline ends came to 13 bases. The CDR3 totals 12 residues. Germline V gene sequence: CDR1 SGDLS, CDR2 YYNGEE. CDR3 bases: TGTGCCAGCAGCGTAGAGGAGGGACCAAGGTACTTC. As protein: CASSVEEGPRYF. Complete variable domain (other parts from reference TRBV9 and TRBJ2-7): DSGVTQTPKHLITATGQRVTLRCSPRSGDLSVYWYQQSLDQGLQFLIQYYNGEERAKGNILERFSAQQFPDLHSELNLSSLELGDSALYFCASSVEEGPRYFGPGTRLTVT.

The CDR3 sequence is CASSDSTSGPDTQYF. CDR3 nucleotide sequence: TGTGCCAGCAGTGACTCGACTAGCGGGCCAGATACGCAGTATTTT. The V and J genes are TRBV6-4 and TRBJ2-3; 10 bases are shared with TRBD2. Losses at the gene ends were 0 bases for V and 4 bases for J; bases not matched to a gene: 1. Germline CDR1 is MRHNA and CDR2 is SNTAGT. The CDR3 consists of 15 residues.

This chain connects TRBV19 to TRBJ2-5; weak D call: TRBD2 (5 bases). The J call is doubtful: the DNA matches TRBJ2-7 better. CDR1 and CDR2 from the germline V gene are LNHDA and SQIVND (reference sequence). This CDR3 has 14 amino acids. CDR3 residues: CASSLRGTDYEQYF. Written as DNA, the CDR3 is TGTGCCAGTAGTCTCCGGGGAACCGACTACGAGCAGTACTTC.

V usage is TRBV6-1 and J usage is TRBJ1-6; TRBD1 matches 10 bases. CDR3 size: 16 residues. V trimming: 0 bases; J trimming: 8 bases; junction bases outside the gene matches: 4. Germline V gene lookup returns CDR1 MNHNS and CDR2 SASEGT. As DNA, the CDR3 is TGTGCCAGCAGTGAAGCCCCGGGACAGGGGCATTCACCCCTCCACTTT. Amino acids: CASSEAPGQGHSPLHF.

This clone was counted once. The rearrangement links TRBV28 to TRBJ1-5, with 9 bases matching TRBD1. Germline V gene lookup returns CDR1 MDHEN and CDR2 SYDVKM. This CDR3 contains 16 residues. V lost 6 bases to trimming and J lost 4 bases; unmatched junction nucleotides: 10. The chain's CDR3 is CASRTDLTGGNQPQHF. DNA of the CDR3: TGTGCCAGCAGGACAGACTTGACAGGGGGAAATCAGCCCCAGCATTTT.

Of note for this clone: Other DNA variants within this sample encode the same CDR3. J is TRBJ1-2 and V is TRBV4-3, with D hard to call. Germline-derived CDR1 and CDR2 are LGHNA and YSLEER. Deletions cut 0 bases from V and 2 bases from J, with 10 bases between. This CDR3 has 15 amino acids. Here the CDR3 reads CASSQDRGANYGYTF. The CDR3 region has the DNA TGCGCCAGCAGCCAAGATCGGGGAGCCAACTATGGCTACACCTTC.

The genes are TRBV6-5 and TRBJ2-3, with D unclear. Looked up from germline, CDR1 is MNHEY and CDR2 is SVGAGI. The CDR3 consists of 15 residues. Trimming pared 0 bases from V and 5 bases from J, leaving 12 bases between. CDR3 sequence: CASSYSGYTVDTQYF. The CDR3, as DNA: TGTGCCAGCAGTTACTCGGGCTATACAGTAGATACGCAGTATTTT.